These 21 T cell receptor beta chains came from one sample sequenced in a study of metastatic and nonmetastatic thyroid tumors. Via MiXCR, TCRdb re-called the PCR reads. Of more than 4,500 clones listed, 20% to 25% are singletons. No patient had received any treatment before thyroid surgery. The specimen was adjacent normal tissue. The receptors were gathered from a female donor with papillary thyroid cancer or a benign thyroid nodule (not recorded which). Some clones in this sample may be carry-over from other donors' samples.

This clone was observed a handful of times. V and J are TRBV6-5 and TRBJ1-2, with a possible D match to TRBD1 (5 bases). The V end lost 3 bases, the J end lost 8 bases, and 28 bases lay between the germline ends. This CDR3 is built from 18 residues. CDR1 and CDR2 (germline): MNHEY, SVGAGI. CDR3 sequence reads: CASSYLGPRGGGVHGYTF. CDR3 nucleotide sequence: TGTGCCAGCAGTTATTTAGGTCCCCGCGGGGGAGGGGTCCACGGCTACACCTTC.

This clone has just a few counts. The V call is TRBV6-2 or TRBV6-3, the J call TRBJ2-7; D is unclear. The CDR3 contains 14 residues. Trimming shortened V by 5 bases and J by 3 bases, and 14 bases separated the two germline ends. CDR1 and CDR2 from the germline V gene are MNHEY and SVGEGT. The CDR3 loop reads CASSNTLDLYEQYF. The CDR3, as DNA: TGTGCCAGCAGTAATACTCTGGACCTCTACGAGCAGTACTTC.

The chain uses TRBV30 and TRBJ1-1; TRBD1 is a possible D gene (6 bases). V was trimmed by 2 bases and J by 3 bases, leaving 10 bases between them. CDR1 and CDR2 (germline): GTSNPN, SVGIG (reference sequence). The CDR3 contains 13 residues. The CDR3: CAWSSGVDTEAFF. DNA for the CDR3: TGTGCCTGGAGTTCAGGGGTCGACACTGAAGCTTTCTTT.

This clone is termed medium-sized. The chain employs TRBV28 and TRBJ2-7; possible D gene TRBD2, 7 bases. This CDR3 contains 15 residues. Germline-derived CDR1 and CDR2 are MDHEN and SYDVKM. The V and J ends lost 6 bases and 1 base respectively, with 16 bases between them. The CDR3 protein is CASRTVGGASYEQYF. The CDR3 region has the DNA TGTGCCAGCAGAACCGTAGGGGGGGCGTCCTACGAGCAGTACTTC.

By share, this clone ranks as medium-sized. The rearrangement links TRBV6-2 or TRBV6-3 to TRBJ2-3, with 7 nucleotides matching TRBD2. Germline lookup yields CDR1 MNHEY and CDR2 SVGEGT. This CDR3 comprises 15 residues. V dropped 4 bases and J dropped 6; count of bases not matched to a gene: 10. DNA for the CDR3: TGTGCCAGCAGTTTGGGGGGGTCCGGTGTGGATACGCAGTATTTT. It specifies CASSLGGSGVDTQYF.

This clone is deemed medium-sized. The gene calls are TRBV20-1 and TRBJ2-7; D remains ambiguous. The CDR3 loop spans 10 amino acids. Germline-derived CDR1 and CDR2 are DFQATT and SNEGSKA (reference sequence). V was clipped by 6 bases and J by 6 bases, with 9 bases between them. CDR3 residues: CSAQLGEQYF. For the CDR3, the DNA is TGCAGTGCCCAACTGGGCGAGCAGTACTTC.

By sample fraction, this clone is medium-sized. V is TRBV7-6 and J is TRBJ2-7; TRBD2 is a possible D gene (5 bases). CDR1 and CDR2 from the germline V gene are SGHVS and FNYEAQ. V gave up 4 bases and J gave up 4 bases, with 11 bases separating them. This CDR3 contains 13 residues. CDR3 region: CASSSAGRYEQYF. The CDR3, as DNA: TGTGCCAGCAGCTCGGCGGGTAGATACGAGCAGTACTTC.

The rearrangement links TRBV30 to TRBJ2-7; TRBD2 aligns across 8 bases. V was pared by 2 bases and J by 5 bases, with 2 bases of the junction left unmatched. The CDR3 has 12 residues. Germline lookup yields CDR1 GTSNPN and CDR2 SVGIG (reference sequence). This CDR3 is CAWSSGGHEQYF. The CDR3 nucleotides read TGTGCCTGGAGTAGCGGGGGCCACGAGCAGTACTTC. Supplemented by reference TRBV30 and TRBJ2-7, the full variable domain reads SQTIHQWPATLVQPVGSPLSLECTVEGTSNPNLYWYRQAAGRGLQLLFYSVGIGQISSEVPQNLSASRPQDRQFILSSKKLLLSDSGFYLCAWSSGGHEQYFGPGTRLTVT.

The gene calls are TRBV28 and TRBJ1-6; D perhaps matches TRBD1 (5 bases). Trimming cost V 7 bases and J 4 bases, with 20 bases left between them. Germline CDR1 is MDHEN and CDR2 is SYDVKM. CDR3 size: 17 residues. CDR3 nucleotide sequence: TGTGCCAGCAAAACCGGGACGGGGGTTTTATATAATTCACCCCTCCACTTT. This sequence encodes CASKTGTGVLYNSPLHF.

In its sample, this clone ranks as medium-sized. CDR3 in amino acids: CATSIGTSGGTGELFF. DNA for the CDR3: TGTGCCACCAGCATCGGGACTAGCGGGGGGACCGGGGAGCTGTTTTTT. The gene calls are TRBV15 and TRBJ2-2, with 15 nucleotides matching TRBD2. Trimming removed 4 bases from V and 5 bases from J; junction bases left unmatched: 2. Germline CDR1 and CDR2: LNHNV and YYDKDF (reference sequence). The length of the CDR3 is 16 residues. The variable domain in full, with the rest retrieved from reference TRBV15 and TRBJ2-2, is DAMVIQNPRYQVTQFGKPVTLSCSQTLNHNVMYWYQQKSSQAPKLLFHYYDKDFNNEADTPDNFQSRRPNTSFCFLDIRSPGLGDTAMYLCATSIGTSGGTGELFFGEGSRLTVL.

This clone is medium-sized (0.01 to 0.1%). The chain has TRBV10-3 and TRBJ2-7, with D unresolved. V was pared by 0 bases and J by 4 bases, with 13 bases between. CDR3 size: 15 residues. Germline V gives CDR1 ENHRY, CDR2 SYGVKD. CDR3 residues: CAISESGSPTYEQYF. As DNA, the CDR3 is TGTGCCATCAGTGAGTCAGGGTCTCCTACTTACGAGCAGTACTTC.

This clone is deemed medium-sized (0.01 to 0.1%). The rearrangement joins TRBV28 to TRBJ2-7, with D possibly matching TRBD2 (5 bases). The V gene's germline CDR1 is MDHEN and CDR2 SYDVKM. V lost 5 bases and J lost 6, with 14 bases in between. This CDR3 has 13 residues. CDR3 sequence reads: CASSRPWELEQYF. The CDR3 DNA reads TGTGCCAGCAGTCGTCCTTGGGAGCTCGAGCAGTACTTC.

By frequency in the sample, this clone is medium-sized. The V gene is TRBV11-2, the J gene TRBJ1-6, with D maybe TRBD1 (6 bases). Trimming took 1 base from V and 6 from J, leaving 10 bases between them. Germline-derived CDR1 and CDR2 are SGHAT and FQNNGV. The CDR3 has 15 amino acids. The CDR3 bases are TGTGCCAGCAGCTTAGTCGGACAGAGTAATTCACCCCTCCACTTT. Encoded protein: CASSLVGQSNSPLHF.

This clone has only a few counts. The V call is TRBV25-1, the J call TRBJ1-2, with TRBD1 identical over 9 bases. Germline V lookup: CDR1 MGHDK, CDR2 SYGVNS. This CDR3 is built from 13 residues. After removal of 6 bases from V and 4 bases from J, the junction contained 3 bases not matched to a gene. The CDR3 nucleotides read TGTGCCAGCAGGGACAGGGGCAGCTATGGCTACACCTTC. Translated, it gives CASRDRGSYGYTF.

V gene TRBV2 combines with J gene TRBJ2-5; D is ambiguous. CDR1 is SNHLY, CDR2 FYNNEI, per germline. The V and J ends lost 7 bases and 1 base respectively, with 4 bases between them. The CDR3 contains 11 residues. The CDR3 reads CASTLQETQYF. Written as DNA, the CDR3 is TGTGCCAGCACCCTCCAAGAGACCCAGTACTTC.

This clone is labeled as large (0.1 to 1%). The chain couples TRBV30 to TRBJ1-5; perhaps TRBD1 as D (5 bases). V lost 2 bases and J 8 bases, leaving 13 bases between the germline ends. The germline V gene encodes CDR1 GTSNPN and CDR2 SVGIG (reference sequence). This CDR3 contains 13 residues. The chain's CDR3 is CAWSWGPGEPQHF. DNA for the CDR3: TGTGCCTGGAGTTGGGGACCGGGAGAGCCCCAGCATTTT. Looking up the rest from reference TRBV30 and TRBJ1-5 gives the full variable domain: SQTIHQWPATLVQPVGSPLSLECTVEGTSNPNLYWYRQAAGRGLQLLFYSVGIGQISSEVPQNLSASRPQDRQFILSSKKLLLSDSGFYLCAWSWGPGEPQHFGDGTRLSIL.

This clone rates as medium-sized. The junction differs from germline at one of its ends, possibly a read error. CDR3 protein: CASSLGGSTYEQYF. As DNA, the CDR3 is TGTGCTAGCAGCTTAGGAGGGAGCACCTACGAGCAGTACTTC. V gene TRBV7-7 combines with J gene TRBJ2-7; TRBD2 might be the D (6 bases). Germline CDR1 is SSHAT and CDR2 is FNYEAQ (reference sequence). The CDR3 length is 14 residues.

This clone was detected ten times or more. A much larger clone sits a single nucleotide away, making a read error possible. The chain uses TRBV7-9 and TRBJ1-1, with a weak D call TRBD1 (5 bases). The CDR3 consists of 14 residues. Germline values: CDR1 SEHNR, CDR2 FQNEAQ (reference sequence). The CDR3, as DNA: TGTGCCGGCAGCTTTTTGGAGTGGGGCCCTGAAGCTTTCTTT. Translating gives CAGSFLEWGPEAFF.

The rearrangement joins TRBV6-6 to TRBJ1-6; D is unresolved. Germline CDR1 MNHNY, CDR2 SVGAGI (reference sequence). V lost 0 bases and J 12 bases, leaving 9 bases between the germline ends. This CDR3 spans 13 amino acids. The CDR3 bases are TGTGCCAGCAGTTACTCCCTATCTGAACCCCTCCACTTT. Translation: CASSYSLSEPLHF.

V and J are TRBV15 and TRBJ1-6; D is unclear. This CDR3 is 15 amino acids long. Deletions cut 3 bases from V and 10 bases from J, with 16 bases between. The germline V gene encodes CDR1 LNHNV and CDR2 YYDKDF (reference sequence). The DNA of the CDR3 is TGTGCCACCAGCAGCCCCCCGGCTCGGACCTCACCCCTCCACTTT. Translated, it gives CATSSPPARTSPLHF.

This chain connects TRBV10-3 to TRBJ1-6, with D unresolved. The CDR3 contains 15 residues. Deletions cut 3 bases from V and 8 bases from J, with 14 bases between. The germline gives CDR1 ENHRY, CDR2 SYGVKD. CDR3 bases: TGTGCCATCAGTGAAAGGAGTTCGGGCGATTCACCCCTCCACTTT. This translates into CAISERSSGDSPLHF.